The rows below give T cell receptor beta chains drawn from one sample of a study of cytomegalovirus exposure and HLA in healthy donors. Repertoires were generated with immunoSEQ multiplex PCR, while TCRdb's copy carries only in-frame clones and drops some. The repertoire shows under 100,000 clones; the top ten hold roughly 3.4%. The sample consisted of PBMCs. The receptors derive from a young woman in good health and CMV-seronegative. CDR3s include the opening cysteine and the closing phenylalanine or tryptophan. D genes are given only for firm matches.

V gene	CDR3 length	J gene	D gene	CDR3 DNA	CDR3 protein
TRBV7-9	13	TRBJ2-7	.	TGTGCCAGCAGTGACGGACTTGCCTACGAGCAGTACTTC	CASSDGLAYEQYF
TRBV6-1	15	TRBJ1-4	TRBD1	TGTGCCAGCAGCGGTAACAGGGGAACTAATGAAAAACTGTTTTTT	CASSGNRGTNEKLFF
TRBV5-5	14	TRBJ2-7	.	TGTGCCAGCAGCCGAGGACACCTCTCCTACGAGCAGTACTTC	CASSRGHLSYEQYF
TRBV19	12	TRBJ2-2	.	TGTGCCAGTAGTATGGACAGCGGGGAGCTGTTTTTT	CASSMDSGELFF
TRBV6-6	13	TRBJ1-2	.	TGTGCCAGCAGTCCCGGAGGGGGGGCGGGCTACACCTTC	CASSPGGGAGYTF
TRBV19	15	TRBJ2-7	.	TGTGCCAGTAGATTCAGGGAGGAGGACTCCTACGAGCAGTACTTC	CASRFREEDSYEQYF
TRBV9	15	TRBJ1-5	.	TGTGCCAGCAGCGTAGGTGGACAGCCCAATCAGCCCCAGCATTTT	CASSVGGQPNQPQHF
TRBV6-6	14	TRBJ2-7	TRBD1	TGTGCCAGCAGGCAATTGGACAGGGCCTACGAGCAGTACTTC	CASRQLDRAYEQYF
TRBV11-3	14	TRBJ2-1	.	TGTGCCAGCAGCTCAATAGCGGTGGAGAGTGAGCAGTTCTTC	CASSSIAVESEQFF
TRBV6-4	14	TRBJ1-5	TRBD1	TGTGCCAGCAGTCAATCAGGGGGTAATCAGCCCCAGCATTTT	CASSQSGGNQPQHF
TRBV2	14	TRBJ2-3	.	TGTGCCAGCAGGGTCTCTAGCGGCACAGATACGCAGTATTTT	CASRVSSGTDTQYF
TRBV7-3	21	TRBJ1-5	.	TGTGCCAGCAGCTTAAAGGGGTGGGGGACAAGGGCGAGCTTAAGCAATCAGCCCCAGCATTTT	CASSLKGWGTRASLSNQPQHF
TRBV5-1	15	TRBJ2-2	.	TGCGCCAGCAGACCAAACAGGGTCAACACCGGGGAGCTGTTTTTT	CASRPNRVNTGELFF
TRBV28	11	TRBJ1-5	.	TGTGCCAGCAGTTCGTTTGAGCCCCAGCATTTT	CASSSFEPQHF
TRBV2	13	TRBJ2-7	.	TGTGCCAGCAGACAGACAGGCTCCTACGAGCAGTACTTC	CASRQTGSYEQYF
TRBV28	16	TRBJ2-1	TRBD2	TGTGCCAGCAGTTTGCCCCTAGCGGAGTCCTACAATGAGCAGTTCTTC	CASSLPLAESYNEQFF
TRBV5-6	16	TRBJ2-7	.	TGTGCCAGCAGCTTGGTCCTGGACTACGTTACCTACGAGCAGTACTTC	CASSLVLDYVTYEQYF
TRBV29-1	13	TRBJ2-7	.	TGCAGCGTTGAAGGGGGCAGGGCCTACGAGCAGTACTTC	CSVEGGRAYEQYF